Below, one T cell receptor beta chain is given with its context. Its antigen remains unidentified. These data originate in a study of Ad26.COV2.S vaccination and SARS-CoV-2 variants. The study, taken as a whole, reports: Measurements of TCR breadth and depth may have given underestimates of the total T cell responses.

The method was immunoSEQ multiplex PCR; TCRdb's version includes in-frame clones alone and lacks a portion of them. This sample has 300,000 to 450,000 clones, with 92% found just once. The starting material was peripheral blood, obtained after recovery from COVID-19. The TCR sequence derives from a human donor who had recovered from COVID-19.

The CDR3 sequence: CASSLDGGARSDTQYF. CDR3 sequence (DNA): TGCGCCAGCAGCCTAGACGGGGGGGCGCGCAGCGATACGCAGTATTTT. The chain is built from TRBV5-1 and TRBJ2-3; 8 bases fit TRBD2. The CDR3 extends over 16 amino acids. Germline CDR1 SGHRS, CDR2 YFSETQ. The ends lost 4 bases at V and 6 bases at J; junction bases unmatched: 13.